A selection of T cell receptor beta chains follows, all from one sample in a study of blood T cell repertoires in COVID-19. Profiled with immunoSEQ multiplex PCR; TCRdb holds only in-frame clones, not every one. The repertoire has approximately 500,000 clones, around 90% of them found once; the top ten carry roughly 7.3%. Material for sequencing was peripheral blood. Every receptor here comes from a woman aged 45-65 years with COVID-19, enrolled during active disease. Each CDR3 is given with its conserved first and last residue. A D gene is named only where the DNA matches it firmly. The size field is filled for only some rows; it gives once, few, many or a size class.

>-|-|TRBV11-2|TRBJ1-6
CASSGARDMHSPLHF
TGTGCCAGCAGCGGAGCCCGGGACATGCATTCACCCCTCCACTTT
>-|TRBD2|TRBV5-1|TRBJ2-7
CASSPLLLAGGTYEQYF
TGCGCCAGCAGCCCCCTTTTGTTAGCGGGGGGTACCTACGAGCAGTACTTC
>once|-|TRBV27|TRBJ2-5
CASRHRQSQETQYF
TGTGCCAGCAGACATCGACAGTCCCAAGAGACCCAGTACTTC
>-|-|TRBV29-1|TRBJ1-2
CSVERQEDGYTF
TGCAGCGTTGAGCGACAGGAGGACGGCTACACCTTC
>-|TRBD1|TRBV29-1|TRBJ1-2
CSVEDESGGGGYTF
TGCAGCGTTGAAGATGAGTCAGGGGGCGGTGGCTACACCTTC
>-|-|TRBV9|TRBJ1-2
CASGVTENYGYTF
TGTGCCAGCGGCGTCACAGAGAACTATGGCTACACCTTC
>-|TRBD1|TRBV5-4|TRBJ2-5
CASSRTGQAQETQYF
TGTGCCAGCAGCCGCACCGGACAGGCTCAAGAGACCCAGTACTTC
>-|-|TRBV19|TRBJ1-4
CASRQRDKEKLFF
TGTGCCAGTAGACAGCGGGACAAGGAAAAACTGTTTTTT
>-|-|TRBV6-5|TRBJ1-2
CASIKSQGNYGYTF
TGTGCCAGCATTAAGTCACAGGGTAACTATGGCTACACCTTC
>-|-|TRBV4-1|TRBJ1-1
CASSRLVGFTEAFF
TGCGCCAGCAGCCGACTCGTGGGTTTCACTGAAGCTTTCTTT
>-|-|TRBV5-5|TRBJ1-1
CASSPPEGNTEAFF
TGTGCCAGCAGCCCCCCTGAGGGGAACACTGAAGCTTTCTTT
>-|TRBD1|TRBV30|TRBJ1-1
CAWLTGTYTEAFF
TGTGCCTGGCTGACAGGGACTTACACTGAAGCTTTCTTT
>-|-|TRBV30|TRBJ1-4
CAWRAAGSGEKLFF
TGTGCCTGGAGAGCGGCTGGATCGGGTGAAAAACTGTTTTTT
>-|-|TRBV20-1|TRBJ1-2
CSASGDKGNYGYTF
TGCAGTGCTAGTGGGGACAAGGGGAACTATGGCTACACCTTC
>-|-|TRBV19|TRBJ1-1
CASTIRGEAFF
TGTGCCAGTACCATCAGGGGTGAAGCTTTCTTT
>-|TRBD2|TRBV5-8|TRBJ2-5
CASSLVLTSGGFQETQYF
TGTGCCAGCAGCTTGGTCCTGACTAGCGGGGGGTTCCAAGAGACCCAGTACTTC
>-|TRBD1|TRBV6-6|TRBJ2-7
CASSRDSFAYEQYF
TGTGCCAGCAGTCGGGACAGCTTCGCCTACGAGCAGTACTTC
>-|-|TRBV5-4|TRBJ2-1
CASSAGWNNEQFF
TGTGCCAGCAGCGCGGGGTGGAACAATGAGCAGTTCTTC
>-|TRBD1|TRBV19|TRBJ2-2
CASSARAGGRGELFF
TGTGCCAGTAGTGCTCGGGCAGGGGGTCGCGGGGAGCTGTTTTTT
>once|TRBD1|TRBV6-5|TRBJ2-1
CASSREQGARNEQFF
TGTGCCAGCAGTCGAGAACAGGGGGCTAGGAATGAGCAGTTCTTC
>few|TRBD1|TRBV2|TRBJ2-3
CASTWDRDTDTQYF
TGTGCCAGCACCTGGGACAGGGACACAGATACGCAGTATTTT
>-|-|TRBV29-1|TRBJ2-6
CSVYSSGANVLTF
TGCAGCGTTTACTCCTCTGGGGCCAACGTCCTGACTTTC
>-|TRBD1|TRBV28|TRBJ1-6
CASSYLGQGGSPLHF
TGTGCCAGCAGTTACCTTGGACAGGGTGGCTCACCCCTCCACTTT
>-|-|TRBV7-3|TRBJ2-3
CASSLNPSGSTDTQYF
TGTGCCAGCAGCTTAAACCCAAGCGGTAGCACAGATACGCAGTATTTT
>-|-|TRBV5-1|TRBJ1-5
CASSPGLGRDSQPQHF
TGCGCCAGCAGCCCTGGTTTGGGGAGGGATAGTCAGCCCCAGCATTTT
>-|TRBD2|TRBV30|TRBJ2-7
CAWTRLAGGEQYF
TGTGCCTGGACCAGGCTAGCGGGGGGAGAGCAGTACTTC
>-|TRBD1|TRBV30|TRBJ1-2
CAWSAGTGYIGYTF
TGTGCCTGGAGTGCCGGGACAGGGTATATAGGCTACACCTTC
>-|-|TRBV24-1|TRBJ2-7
CATSDGGSREQYF
TGTGCCACCAGTGATGGAGGGTCGAGGGAGCAGTACTTC
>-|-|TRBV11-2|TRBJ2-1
CASSSRTNFNEQFF
TGTGCCAGCAGCTCTAGAACTAATTTCAATGAGCAGTTCTTC